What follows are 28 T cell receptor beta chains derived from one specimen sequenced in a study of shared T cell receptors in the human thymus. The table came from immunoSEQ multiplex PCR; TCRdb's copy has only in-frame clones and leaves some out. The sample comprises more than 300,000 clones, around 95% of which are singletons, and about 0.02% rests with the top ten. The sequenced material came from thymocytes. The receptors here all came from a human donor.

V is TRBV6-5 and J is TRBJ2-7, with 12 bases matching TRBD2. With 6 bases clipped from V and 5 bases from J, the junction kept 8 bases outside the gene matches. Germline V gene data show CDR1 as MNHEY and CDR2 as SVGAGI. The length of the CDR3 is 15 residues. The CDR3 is CASSNGLAGFHEQYF. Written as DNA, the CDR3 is TGTGCCAGCAGCAACGGACTAGCGGGATTCCACGAGCAGTACTTC.

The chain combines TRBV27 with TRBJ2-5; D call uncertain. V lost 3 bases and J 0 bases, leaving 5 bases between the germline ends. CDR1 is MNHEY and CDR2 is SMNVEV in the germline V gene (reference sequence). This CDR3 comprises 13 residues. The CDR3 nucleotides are TGTGCCAGCAGTTTCCCCTACCAAGAGACCCAGTACTTC. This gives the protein CASSFPYQETQYF.

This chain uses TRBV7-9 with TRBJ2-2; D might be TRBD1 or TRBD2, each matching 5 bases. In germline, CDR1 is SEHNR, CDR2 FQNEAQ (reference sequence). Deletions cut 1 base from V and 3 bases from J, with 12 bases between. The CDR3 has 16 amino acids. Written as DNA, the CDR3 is TGTGCCAGCAGCTTAGTCCGGGACGCCGACACCGGGGAGCTGTTTTTT. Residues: CASSLVRDADTGELFF.

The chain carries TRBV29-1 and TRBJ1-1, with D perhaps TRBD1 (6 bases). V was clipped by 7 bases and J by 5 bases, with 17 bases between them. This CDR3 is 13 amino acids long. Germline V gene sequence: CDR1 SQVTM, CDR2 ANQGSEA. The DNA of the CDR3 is TGCAGCGCTCCGACAGGTAGGGAGACTGAAGCTTTCTTT. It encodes CSAPTGRETEAFF.

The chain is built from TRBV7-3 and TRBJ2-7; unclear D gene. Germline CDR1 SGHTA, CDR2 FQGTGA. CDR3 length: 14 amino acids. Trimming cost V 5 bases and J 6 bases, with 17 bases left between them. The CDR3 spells CASSDLQSGREQYF. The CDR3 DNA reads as TGTGCCAGCAGCGACCTACAAAGTGGGCGCGAGCAGTACTTC.

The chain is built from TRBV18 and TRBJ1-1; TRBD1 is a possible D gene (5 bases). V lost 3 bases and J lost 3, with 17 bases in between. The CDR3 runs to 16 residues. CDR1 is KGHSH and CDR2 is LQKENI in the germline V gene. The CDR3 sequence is CASSPPGGIGDTEAFF. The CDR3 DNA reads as TGTGCCAGCTCACCCCCGGGGGGGATAGGGGACACTGAAGCTTTCTTT.

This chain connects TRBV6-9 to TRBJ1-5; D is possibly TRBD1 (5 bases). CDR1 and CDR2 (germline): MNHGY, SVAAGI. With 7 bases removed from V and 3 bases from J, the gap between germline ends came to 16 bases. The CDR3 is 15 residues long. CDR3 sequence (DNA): TGTGCCAGCATCAACCGGAGGGGCGTCAATCAGCCCCAGCATTTT. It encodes CASINRRGVNQPQHF.

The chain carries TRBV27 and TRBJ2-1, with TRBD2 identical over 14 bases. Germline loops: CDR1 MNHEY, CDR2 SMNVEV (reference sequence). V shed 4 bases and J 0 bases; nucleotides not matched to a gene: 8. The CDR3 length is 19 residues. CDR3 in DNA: TGTGCCAGCAGTTCGACTAGCGGGAGGGATATTAGCTCCTACAATGAGCAGTTCTTC. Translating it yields CASSSTSGRDISSYNEQFF.

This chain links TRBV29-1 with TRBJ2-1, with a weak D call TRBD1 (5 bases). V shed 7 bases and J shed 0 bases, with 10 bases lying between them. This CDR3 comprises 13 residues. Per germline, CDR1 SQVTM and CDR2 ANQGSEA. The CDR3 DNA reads TGCAGCGCAGATAGGGGCTCCTACAATGAGCAGTTCTTC. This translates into CSADRGSYNEQFF.

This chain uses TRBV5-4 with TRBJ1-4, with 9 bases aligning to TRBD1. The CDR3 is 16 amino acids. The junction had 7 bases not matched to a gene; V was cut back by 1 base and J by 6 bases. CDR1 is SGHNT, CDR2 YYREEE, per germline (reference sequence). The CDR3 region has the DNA TGTGCCAGCAGCTTGATTCGCGACAGGGGGGATGAAAAACTGTTTTTT. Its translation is CASSLIRDRGDEKLFF.

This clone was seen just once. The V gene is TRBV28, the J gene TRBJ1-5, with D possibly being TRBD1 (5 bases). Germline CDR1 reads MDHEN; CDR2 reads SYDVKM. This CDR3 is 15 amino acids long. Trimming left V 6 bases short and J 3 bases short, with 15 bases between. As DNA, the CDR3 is TGTGCCAGCAGCCCTAAACGGGGCCACAATCAGCCCCAGCATTTT. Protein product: CASSPKRGHNQPQHF. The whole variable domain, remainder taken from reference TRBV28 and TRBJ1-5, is DVKVTQSSRYLVKRTGEKVFLECVQDMDHENMFWYRQDPGLGLRLIYFSYDVKMKEKGDIPEGYSVSREKKERFSLILESASTNQTSMYLCASSPKRGHNQPQHFGDGTRLSIL.

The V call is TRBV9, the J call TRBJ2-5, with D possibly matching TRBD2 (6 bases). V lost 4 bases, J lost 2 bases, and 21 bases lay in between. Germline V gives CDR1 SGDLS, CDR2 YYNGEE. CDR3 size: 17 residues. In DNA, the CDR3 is TGTGCCAGCAGCCCCGGAAGGGCCAGGAGGGTACAAGAGACCCAGTACTTC. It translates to CASSPGRARRVQETQYF.

The CDR3 region has the DNA TGTGCCAGTAGTATAAAAAACGGACGACTTCCCAAACTGTTTTTT. It is translated as CASSIKNGRLPKLFF. The rearrangement joins TRBV19 to TRBJ1-4, with no clear D. Germline V gives CDR1 LNHDA, CDR2 SQIVND (reference sequence). The CDR3 has 15 amino acids. The V gene lost 2 bases and the J gene lost 11 bases, with 18 bases spanning the gap.

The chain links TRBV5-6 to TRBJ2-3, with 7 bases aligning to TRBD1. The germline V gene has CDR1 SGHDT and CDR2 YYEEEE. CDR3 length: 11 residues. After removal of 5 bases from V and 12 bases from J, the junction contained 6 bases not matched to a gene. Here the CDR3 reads CASSSGTAQYF. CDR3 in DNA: TGTGCCAGCAGTTCCGGGACAGCACAGTATTTT. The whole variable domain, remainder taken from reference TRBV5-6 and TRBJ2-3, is DAGVTQSPTHLIKTRGQQVTLRCSPKSGHDTVSWYQQALGQGPQFIFQYYEEEERQRGNFPDRFSGHQFPNYSSELNVNALLLGDSALYLCASSSGTAQYFGPGTRLTVL.

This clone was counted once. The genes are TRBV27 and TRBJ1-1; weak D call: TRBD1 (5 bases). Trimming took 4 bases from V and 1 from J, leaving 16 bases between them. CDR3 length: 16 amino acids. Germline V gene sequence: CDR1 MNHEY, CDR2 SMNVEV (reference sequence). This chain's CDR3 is CASSSSWGRKNTEAFF. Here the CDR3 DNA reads TGTGCCAGCAGTTCCTCCTGGGGACGGAAGAACACTGAAGCTTTCTTT.

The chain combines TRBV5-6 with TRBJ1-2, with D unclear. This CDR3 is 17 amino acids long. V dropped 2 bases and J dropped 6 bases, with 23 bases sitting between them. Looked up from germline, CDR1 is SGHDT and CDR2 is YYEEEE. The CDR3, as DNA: TGTGCCAGCAGCTTTTCTTCAATGTTGAGGGATCTGGATGGCTACACCTTC. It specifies CASSFSSMLRDLDGYTF.

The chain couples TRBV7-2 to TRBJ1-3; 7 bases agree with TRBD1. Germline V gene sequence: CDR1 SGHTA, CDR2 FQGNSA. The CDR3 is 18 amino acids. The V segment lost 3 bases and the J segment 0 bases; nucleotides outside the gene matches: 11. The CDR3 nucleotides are TGTGCCAGCAGCTTCCGGACAGGAAAAGATCACTCTGGAAACACCATATATTTT. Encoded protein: CASSFRTGKDHSGNTIYF.

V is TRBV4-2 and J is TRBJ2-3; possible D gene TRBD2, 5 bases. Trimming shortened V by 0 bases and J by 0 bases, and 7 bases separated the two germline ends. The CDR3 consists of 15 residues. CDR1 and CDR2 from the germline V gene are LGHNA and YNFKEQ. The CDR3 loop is CASSQDGDSTDTQYF. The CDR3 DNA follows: TGTGCCAGCAGCCAAGACGGGGATAGCACAGATACGCAGTATTTT.

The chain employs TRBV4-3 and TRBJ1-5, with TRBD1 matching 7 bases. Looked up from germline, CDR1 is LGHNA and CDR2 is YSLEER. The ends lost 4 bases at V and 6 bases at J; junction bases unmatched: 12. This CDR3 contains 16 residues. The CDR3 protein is CASSRTRSRGSQPQHF. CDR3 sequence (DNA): TGCGCCAGCAGCCGCACAAGGAGCAGGGGGAGTCAGCCCCAGCATTTT.

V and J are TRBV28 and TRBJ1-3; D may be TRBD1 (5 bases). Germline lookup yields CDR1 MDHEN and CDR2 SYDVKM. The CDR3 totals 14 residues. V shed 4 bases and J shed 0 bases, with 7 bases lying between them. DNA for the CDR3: TGTGCCAGCAGTTCAGGGTTCTCTGGAAACACCATATATTTT. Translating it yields CASSSGFSGNTIYF.

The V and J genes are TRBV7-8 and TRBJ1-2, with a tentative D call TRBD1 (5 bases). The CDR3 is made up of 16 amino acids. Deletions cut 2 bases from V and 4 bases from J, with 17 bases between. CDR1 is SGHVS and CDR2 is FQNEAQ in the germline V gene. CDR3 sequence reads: CASSLSRTTEIYGYTF. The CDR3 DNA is TGTGCCAGCAGCTTATCCAGGACAACGGAAATCTATGGCTACACCTTC.

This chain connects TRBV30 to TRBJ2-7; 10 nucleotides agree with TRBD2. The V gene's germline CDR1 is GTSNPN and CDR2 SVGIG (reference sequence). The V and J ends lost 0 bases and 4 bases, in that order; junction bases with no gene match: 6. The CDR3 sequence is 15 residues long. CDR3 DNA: TGTGCCTGGAGTGTACGGCTAGCGGGAGTTTACGAGCAGTACTTC. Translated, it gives CAWSVRLAGVYEQYF.

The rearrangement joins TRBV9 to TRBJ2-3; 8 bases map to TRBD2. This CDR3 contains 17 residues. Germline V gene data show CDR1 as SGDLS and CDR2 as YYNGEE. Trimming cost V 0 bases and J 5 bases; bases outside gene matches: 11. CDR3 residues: CASSVEVAGLRRDTQYF. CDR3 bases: TGTGCCAGCAGCGTAGAGGTAGCGGGACTCCGGCGAGATACGCAGTATTTT.

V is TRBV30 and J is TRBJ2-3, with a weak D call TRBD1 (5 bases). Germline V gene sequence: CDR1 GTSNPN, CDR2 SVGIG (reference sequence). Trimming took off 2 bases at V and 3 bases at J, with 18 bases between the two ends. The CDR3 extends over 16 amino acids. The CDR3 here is CAWSMQGVSVTDTQYF. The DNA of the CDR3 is TGTGCCTGGAGTATGCAGGGCGTGTCGGTGACAGATACGCAGTATTTT.

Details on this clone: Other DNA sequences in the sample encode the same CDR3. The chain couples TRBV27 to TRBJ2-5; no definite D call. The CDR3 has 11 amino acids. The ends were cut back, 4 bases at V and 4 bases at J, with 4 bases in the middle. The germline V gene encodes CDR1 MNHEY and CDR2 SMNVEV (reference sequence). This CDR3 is CASSSLETQYF. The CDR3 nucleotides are TGTGCCAGCAGTTCTTTAGAGACCCAGTACTTC.

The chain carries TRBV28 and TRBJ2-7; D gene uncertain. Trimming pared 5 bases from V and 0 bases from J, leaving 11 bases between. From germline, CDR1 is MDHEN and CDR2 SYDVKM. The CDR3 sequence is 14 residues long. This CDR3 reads CASSGTSSSYEQYF. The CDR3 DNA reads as TGTGCCAGCAGTGGAACCAGTAGCTCCTACGAGCAGTACTTC.

CDR3 in DNA: TGTGCCAGCTCACCAGCCCCGGGTTCCTCTGGGGCCAACGTCCTGACTTTC. Translating it yields CASSPAPGSSGANVLTF. The rearrangement links TRBV18 to TRBJ2-6; D ambiguous. The V end was cut by 2 bases, the J end by 0 bases, with 11 bases between. The CDR3 is made up of 17 amino acids. In germline, CDR1 is KGHSH, CDR2 LQKENI.

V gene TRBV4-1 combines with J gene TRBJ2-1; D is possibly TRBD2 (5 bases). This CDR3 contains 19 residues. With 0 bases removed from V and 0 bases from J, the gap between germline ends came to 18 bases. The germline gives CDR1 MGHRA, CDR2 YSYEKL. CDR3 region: CASSQDAKGKRSSYNEQFF. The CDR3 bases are TGCGCCAGCAGCCAAGATGCCAAAGGGAAGCGGAGCTCCTACAATGAGCAGTTCTTC.